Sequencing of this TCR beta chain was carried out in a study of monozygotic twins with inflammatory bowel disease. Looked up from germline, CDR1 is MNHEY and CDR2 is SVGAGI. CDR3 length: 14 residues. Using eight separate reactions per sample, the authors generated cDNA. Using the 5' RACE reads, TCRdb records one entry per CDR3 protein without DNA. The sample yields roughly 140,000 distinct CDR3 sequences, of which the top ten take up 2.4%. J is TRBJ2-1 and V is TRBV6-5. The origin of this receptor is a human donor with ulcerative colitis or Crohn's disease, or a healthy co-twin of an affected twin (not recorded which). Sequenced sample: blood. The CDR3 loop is CASSYSPGLGEQFF.